This is a list of T cell receptor beta chains from one sample in a study of T cells expressing NK-cell markers. Reprocessing the 5' RACE reads, TCRdb reports a single entry for every CDR3 protein and omits DNA. The listing contains under 500,000 distinct CDR3 sequences. Sequencing input: blood T cells: a sorted CD56 or NKG2C T cell subset, CD4+ or CD8+ T cells, or bulk PBMC T cells (not recorded which). The receptors were sampled from a woman aged 18-69 years in good health. Each CDR3 is given with its conserved first and last residue.

v_gene	j_gene	len	CDR3aa
TRBV11-2	TRBJ2-1	14	CASSLEQGVGEQFF
TRBV24-1	TRBJ2-2	13	CATSDRRIGELFF
TRBV6-2/TRBV6-3	TRBJ2-3	15	CASSSIRSFTDTQYF
TRBV25-1	TRBJ2-5	13	CASSAYSRETQYF
TRBV3-1	TRBJ2-3	14	CASSQAGRLDTQYF
TRBV20-1	TRBJ1-3	19	CSAGGRQGGTPDSGNTIYF
TRBV4-3	TRBJ2-1	14	CASSHDLSGYEQFF
TRBV27	TRBJ2-2	15	CASSGGQGVTGELFF
TRBV20-1	TRBJ2-1	14	CSASVVSIGNEQFF
TRBV20-1	TRBJ1-1	14	CSARAQLVGTEAFF
TRBV5-1	TRBJ2-1	18	CASSLFRESAGGRNEQFF
TRBV30	TRBJ2-2	13	CAWSVHGTGELFF
TRBV10-3	TRBJ1-1	15	CAISDPWTFGTEAFF
TRBV6-5	TRBJ2-3	15	CASSYPRRDTDTQYF
TRBV7-3	TRBJ2-3	16	CASSMRQVGGTDTQYF
TRBV5-4	TRBJ2-1	16	CASSRAWDREGNEQFF
TRBV7-9	TRBJ1-1	14	CASSLWVGDRAAFF
TRBV12-3/TRBV12-4	TRBJ1-1	15	CASSFETLMNTEAFF
TRBV11-2	TRBJ2-1	12	CASSNNRDEQFF
TRBV18	TRBJ1-1	13	CASSPPRSTEAFF
TRBV12-3/TRBV12-4	TRBJ1-1	13	CASSHGHPTEAFF
TRBV29-1	TRBJ2-7	12	CSAGTSGYEQYF
TRBV29-1	TRBJ2-7	15	CSVDDDSFGRYEQYF
TRBV29-1	TRBJ2-1	15	CSVEEGTSELNEQFF
TRBV4-2	TRBJ2-4	18	CASSQDRPGSGVKNIQYF
TRBV12-3/TRBV12-4	TRBJ2-1	17	CASIKGKGELGGNEQFF
TRBV20-1	TRBJ2-6	14	CSARTGFGANVLTF